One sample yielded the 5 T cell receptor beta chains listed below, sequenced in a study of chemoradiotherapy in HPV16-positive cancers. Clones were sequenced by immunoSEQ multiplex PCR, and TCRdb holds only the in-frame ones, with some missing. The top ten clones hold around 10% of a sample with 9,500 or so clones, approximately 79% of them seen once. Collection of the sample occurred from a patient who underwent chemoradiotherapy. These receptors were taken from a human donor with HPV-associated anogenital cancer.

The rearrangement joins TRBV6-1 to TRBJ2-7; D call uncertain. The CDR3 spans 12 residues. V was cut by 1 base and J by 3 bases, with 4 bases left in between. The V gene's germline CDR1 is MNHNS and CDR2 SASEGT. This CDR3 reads CASSEGVYEQYF. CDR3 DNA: TGTGCCAGCAGTGAAGGCGTCTACGAGCAGTACTTC.

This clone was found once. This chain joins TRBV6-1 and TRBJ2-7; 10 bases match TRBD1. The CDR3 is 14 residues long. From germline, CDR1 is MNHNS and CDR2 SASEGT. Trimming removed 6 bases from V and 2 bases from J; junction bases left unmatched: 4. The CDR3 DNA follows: TGTGCCAGCAGGGCTGGACAGGGGGCCTACGAGCAGTACTTC. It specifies CASRAGQGAYEQYF.

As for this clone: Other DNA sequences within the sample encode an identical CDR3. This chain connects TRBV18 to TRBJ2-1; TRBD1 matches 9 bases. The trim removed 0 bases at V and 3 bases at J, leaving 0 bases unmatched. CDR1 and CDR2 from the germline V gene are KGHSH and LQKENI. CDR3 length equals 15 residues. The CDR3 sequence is CASSPPGQGYNEQFF. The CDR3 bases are TGTGCCAGCTCACCACCGGGACAGGGCTACAATGAGCAGTTCTTC.

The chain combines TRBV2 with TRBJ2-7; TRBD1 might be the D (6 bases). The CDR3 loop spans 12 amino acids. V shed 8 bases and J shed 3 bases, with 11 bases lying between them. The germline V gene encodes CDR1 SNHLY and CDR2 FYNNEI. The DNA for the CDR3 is TGTGCCAGCGTGACAGGAGACTACGAGCAGTACTTC. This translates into CASVTGDYEQYF.

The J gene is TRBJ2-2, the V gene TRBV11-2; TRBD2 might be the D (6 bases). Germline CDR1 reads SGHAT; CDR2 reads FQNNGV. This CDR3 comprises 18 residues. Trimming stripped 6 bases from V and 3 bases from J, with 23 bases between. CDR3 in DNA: TGTGCCAGCAGTTTCCCCCGGGCCCACCGGGAGTACACCGGGGAGCTGTTTTTT. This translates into CASSFPRAHREYTGELFF.